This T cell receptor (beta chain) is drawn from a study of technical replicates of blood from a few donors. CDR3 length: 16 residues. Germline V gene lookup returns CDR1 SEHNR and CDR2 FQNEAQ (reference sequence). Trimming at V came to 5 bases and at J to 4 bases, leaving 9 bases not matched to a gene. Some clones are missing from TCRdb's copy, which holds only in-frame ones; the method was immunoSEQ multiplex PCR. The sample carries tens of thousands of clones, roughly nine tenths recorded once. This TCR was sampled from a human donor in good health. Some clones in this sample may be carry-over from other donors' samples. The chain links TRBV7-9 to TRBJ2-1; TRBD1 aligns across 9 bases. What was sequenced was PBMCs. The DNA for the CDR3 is TGTGCCAGCAGCCACCTCCTTGGGACAGGGTACAATGAGCAGTTCTTC. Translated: CASSHLLGTGYNEQFF.